The 27 T cell receptor beta chains listed next were all sequenced from one sample in a study of blood T cells in healthy people across ages. The second PCR ran roughly 6 to 11 cycles with a sample-barcoded 5' primer and J-beta primers. TCRdb re-derived calls from the 5' RACE reads in MiXCR, one entry per CDR3 protein. The sample lists 1,800,000 or so distinct CDR3 sequences, approximately 40% occurring once. The sequencing sample was made of blood. These receptor sequences come from a human donor in good health.

This clonotype occurred a few times. This chain's CDR3 is CASSLGGASSEQFF. The CDR3, as DNA: TGTGCCAGCAGCTTGGGGGGGGCTAGCAGCGAGCAGTTCTTC. This rearrangement joins TRBV7-3 to TRBJ2-1; possibly TRBD2 for D (7 bases). Per germline, CDR1 SGHTA and CDR2 FQGTGA. The CDR3 spans 14 residues. With 3 bases removed from V and 10 bases from J, the gap between germline ends came to 16 bases.

Concerning this clonotype itself: One end of the junction is discordant with germline, which a read error may explain. The V gene is TRBV5-1, the J gene TRBJ1-2; weak D call: TRBD1 (5 bases). The CDR3 covers 13 residues. In germline, CDR1 is SGHRS, CDR2 YFSETQ. For the CDR3, the DNA is TGCGTCAGCAGCCGGGGGGACAACTATGGCTACACCTTC. Its protein product is CVSSRGDNYGYTF.

As for this clonotype: At one of its ends the junction is not consistent with the germline gene, which may arise from a read error. J is TRBJ2-2 and V is TRBV5-1, with D perhaps TRBD1 (6 bases). Germline V lookup: CDR1 SGHRS, CDR2 YFSETQ. The CDR3 is 14 residues long. The CDR3 DNA follows: TGCGTCAGCAGCACTAACAGGGTGCGCGGGGAGCTGTTTTTT. Translation: CVSSTNRVRGELFF.

V usage is TRBV6-4 and J usage is TRBJ2-4; 8 bases fit TRBD2. Germline lookup yields CDR1 MRHNA and CDR2 SNTAGT. Germline trimming cut 3 bases from V and 14 bases from J; bases unmatched to any gene: 9. The CDR3 is 13 amino acids. The CDR3 sequence: CASSEDGGTRKYF. In DNA form, the CDR3 reads TGTGCCAGCAGTGAGGATGGGGGGACTAGGAAGTACTTC.

This clonotype turned up a few times. The chain uses TRBV4-2 and TRBJ1-2; D gene uncertain. The CDR3 runs to 14 residues. In germline, CDR1 is LGHNA, CDR2 YNFKEQ. Trimming removed 0 bases at V and 4 bases at J, with 9 bases between. The CDR3 region has the DNA TGTGCCAGCAGCCAAGAACCGTCCCCCTATGGCTACACCTTC. Encoded protein: CASSQEPSPYGYTF.

The rearrangement joins TRBV29-1 to TRBJ2-7; TRBD1 matches at 9 bases. CDR3 length: 12 amino acids. Trimming took 6 bases from V and 0 from J; bases not matched to a gene: 0. Per the germline V gene, CDR1 is SQVTM and CDR2 is ANQGSEA. The CDR3 loop reads CSVQGASYEQYF. The CDR3 DNA sequence: TGCAGCGTACAGGGGGCCTCCTACGAGCAGTACTTC.

The chain uses TRBV6-5 and TRBJ1-6; a possible D gene is TRBD1 (5 bases). This CDR3 is 15 amino acids long. The V end was cut by 5 bases, the J end by 0 bases, with 8 bases between. Germline CDR1 and CDR2: MNHEY and SVGAGI. The chain's CDR3 is CASSTTDSYNSPLHF. CDR3 DNA: TGTGCCAGCAGTACGACAGACTCCTATAATTCACCCCTCCACTTT.

J is TRBJ2-2 and V is TRBV5-1, with TRBD2 identical over 7 bases. Unmatched junction bases numbered 8, after V lost 4 bases and J lost 5 bases. This CDR3 contains 15 residues. Germline V CDR1 and CDR2: SGHRS, YFSETQ. In DNA, the CDR3 is TGCGCCAGCAGCCCCTATGGGAGGGGAACCGGGGAGCTGTTTTTT. This sequence encodes CASSPYGRGTGELFF.

The chain couples TRBV7-8 to TRBJ1-2; the D gene is possibly TRBD1 (6 bases). Trimming took off 5 bases at V and 5 bases at J, with 15 bases between the two ends. Germline V gives CDR1 SGHVS, CDR2 FQNEAQ. The length of the CDR3 is 14 residues. The CDR3 coding sequence is TGTGCCAGCAGCCCGGCCAGGGGCTTTTATGGCTACACCTTC. Translation gives CASSPARGFYGYTF.

J is TRBJ2-7 and V is TRBV5-1; D possibly matches TRBD1 or TRBD2 (5 bases each). V dropped 1 base and J dropped 0 bases, with 11 bases sitting between them. Germline-derived CDR1 and CDR2 are SGHRS and YFSETQ. There are 15 residues in the CDR3. The CDR3 loop reads CASSLLGTVSYEQYF. DNA for the CDR3: TGCGCCAGCAGCTTGCTCGGGACGGTCTCCTACGAGCAGTACTTC.

The chain carries TRBV4-1 and TRBJ2-1, with 8 bases lining up with TRBD2. The V gene end was trimmed by 0 bases and the J gene end by 6 bases; junction bases not matched to a gene: 1. CDR1 and CDR2 (germline): MGHRA, YSYEKL. The CDR3 is 14 amino acids. CDR3 nucleotide sequence: TGCGCCAGCAGCCAAGAAGCGGGAGCCAATGAGCAGTTCTTC. Amino acids: CASSQEAGANEQFF.

Remarks on this clonotype: Compared with germline, one end of the junction differs, possibly owing to a read error. This sequence joins TRBV13 and TRBJ1-2, with D maybe TRBD1 (5 bases). The CDR3 sequence is 13 residues long. Per the germline V gene, CDR1 is PRHDT and CDR2 is FYEKMQ (reference sequence). CDR3 bases: TGCGCCAGCAGACAGACCGTACGCTATGGCTACACCTTC. As protein: CASRQTVRYGYTF.

The rearrangement links TRBV12-3 or TRBV12-4 to TRBJ1-5; D gene ambiguous. The CDR3 spans 15 residues. With 5 bases removed from V and 10 bases from J, the gap between germline ends came to 21 bases. The CDR3 DNA reads as TGTGCCAGCAGTATACGACAAGGGAACCTCTTTCCCCAGCATTTT. Its translation: CASSIRQGNLFPQHF.

The sample holds a few counts of this clonotype. The gene calls are TRBV4-1 and TRBJ1-2; D ambiguous. Deletions cut 0 bases from V and 4 bases from J, with 21 bases between. This CDR3 contains 18 residues. CDR1 MGHRA and CDR2 YSYEKL come from the germline V gene. Written as DNA, the CDR3 is TGCGCCAGCAGCCAAGATATGGGGTATACCGATACCTTCTATGGCTACACCTTC. It is translated as CASSQDMGYTDTFYGYTF.

About this clonotype: At one end, the junction sequence differs from germline, possibly due to a read error. This sequence joins TRBV7-2 and TRBJ1-2; TRBD1 is a possible D gene (6 bases). This CDR3 contains 14 residues. CDR1 and CDR2 (germline): SGHTA, FQGNSA. The CDR3 DNA reads TGTGCCAGCAGCTTATGGGGGGACACCTATGGCCACACCTTC. Its protein product is CASSLWGDTYGHTF.

This clonotype is a singleton in its sample. The V call is TRBV5-1, the J call TRBJ2-1; D is unresolved. Trimming left V 5 bases short and J 15 bases short, with 15 bases between. Looked up from germline, CDR1 is SGHRS and CDR2 is YFSETQ. This CDR3 is built from 11 residues. CDR3 sequence: CASRVQRLWFF. The DNA for the CDR3 is TGCGCCAGCAGGGTTCAGAGGTTATGGTTCTTC.

The chain carries TRBV24-1 and TRBJ2-1; D might be TRBD2 (7 bases). V lost 5 bases and J 9 bases, leaving 13 bases between the germline ends. The CDR3 loop spans 13 amino acids. The germline CDR1 and CDR2 sequences are KGHDR and SFDVKD. CDR3 protein: CATSGGGVGEQFF. CDR3 DNA: TGTGCCACCAGTGGAGGGGGGGTCGGTGAGCAGTTCTTC.

The J gene is TRBJ2-5, the V gene TRBV7-6; a possible D gene is TRBD1 (6 bases). Trimming removed 2 bases at V and 5 bases at J, with 12 bases between. The germline CDR1 and CDR2 sequences are SGHVS and FNYEAQ. This CDR3 region has 14 residues. The CDR3 loop reads CASSLNGQPETQYF. The CDR3 nucleotides are TGTGCCAGCAGCTTAAACGGACAGCCGGAGACCCAGTACTTC. Together with reference TRBV7-6 and TRBJ2-5, the CDR3 gives the full variable domain: GAGVSQSPRYKVTKRGQDVALRCDPISGHVSLYWYRQALGQGPEFLTYFNYEAQQDKSGLPNDRFSAERPEGSISTLTIQRTEQRDSAMYRCASSLNGQPETQYFGPGTRLLVL.

The chain employs TRBV6-5 and TRBJ2-7; TRBD1 agrees at 7 bases. The CDR3 runs to 17 residues. The germline V gene has CDR1 MNHEY and CDR2 SVGAGI. V lost 0 bases, J lost 4 bases, and 12 bases stayed unmatched. The CDR3 sequence is CASSYSDRVYSSYEQYF. The CDR3 nucleotides read TGTGCCAGCAGTTACTCCGACAGGGTCTATTCGTCTTACGAGCAGTACTTC.

This chain joins TRBV12-5 and TRBJ1-1; D is unclear. Trimming pared 6 bases from V and 6 bases from J, leaving 17 bases between. This CDR3 has 14 amino acids. The V gene's germline CDR1 is LGHNT and CDR2 FRNRAP. CDR3 sequence (DNA): TGTGCTAGTGGCTCACGAGGTCCCTCATCTGAAGCTTTCTTT. As protein: CASGSRGPSSEAFF. Combining the CDR3 with reference TRBV12-5 and TRBJ1-1 gives the whole variable domain DARVTQTPRHKVTEMGQEVTMRCQPILGHNTVFWYRQTMMQGLELLAYFRNRAPLDDSGMPKDRFSAEMPDATLATLKIQPSEPRDSAVYFCASGSRGPSSEAFFGQGTRLTVV.

This rearrangement joins TRBV7-7 to TRBJ2-5; 10 bases agree with TRBD2. V lost 4 bases, J lost 2 bases, and 7 bases stayed unmatched. The CDR3 is 16 amino acids. Germline assignment: CDR1 SSHAT and CDR2 FNYEAQ (reference sequence). CDR3 coding DNA: TGTGCCAGCAGCTCCCCTCCGACTAGCGGGCAAGAGACCCAGTACTTC. It yields the protein CASSSPPTSGQETQYF.

The chain has TRBV7-2 and TRBJ2-7; unclear D gene. The J call is uncertain, as TRBJ2-5 better fits the DNA end. CDR1 and CDR2 from the germline V gene are SGHTA and FQGNSA. CDR3 size: 12 residues. CDR3 sequence reads: CASSLDRPTQYF. CDR3 bases: TGTGCCAGCAGCCTAGACCGTCCGACCCAGTACTTC.

The V call is TRBV7-2, the J call TRBJ2-3; D gene unclear. This CDR3 spans 15 amino acids. Per the germline V gene, CDR1 is SGHTA and CDR2 is FQGNSA. V was clipped by 1 base and J by 1 base, with 9 bases between them. CDR3 in amino acids: CASSLVWVGTDTQYF. The CDR3 DNA follows: TGTGCCAGCAGCTTAGTGTGGGTTGGCACAGATACGCAGTATTTT.

In its sample, this clonotype was seen a few times. The chain has TRBV24-1 and TRBJ2-1; a possible D gene is TRBD1 (5 bases). The germline V and J ends were trimmed by 10 bases and 0 bases, with 18 bases remaining between them. The CDR3 runs to 16 residues. CDR1 KGHDR and CDR2 SFDVKD come from the germline V gene. Here the CDR3 reads CATRNPTESSYNEQFF. CDR3 sequence (DNA): TGTGCCACAAGAAATCCGACAGAAAGCTCCTACAATGAGCAGTTCTTC.

The chain is built from TRBV4-1 and TRBJ2-1, with 8 bases identical to TRBD2. V shed 1 base, J shed 7 bases, and the junction held 9 bases outside the gene matches. The CDR3 sequence is 16 residues long. CDR1 is MGHRA and CDR2 is YSYEKL in the germline V gene. The CDR3 DNA is TGCGCCAGCAGCCAAGGGCCGGGAGGGTCATTGAATGAGCAGTTCTTC. Translating gives CASSQGPGGSLNEQFF.

This clonotype has more than one count but fewer than ten. The chain carries TRBV29-1 and TRBJ1-2; TRBD1 matches 8 bases. The CDR3 spans 15 residues. CDR1 is SQVTM and CDR2 is ANQGSEA in the germline V gene. J lost 3 bases, V lost 6 bases, and 12 bases had no gene match. The CDR3 sequence: CSVRSDGQGDYGYTF. The CDR3, as DNA: TGCAGCGTCCGCTCGGATGGACAGGGAGACTATGGCTACACCTTC.

The chain has TRBV20-1 and TRBJ1-2; D is undetermined. Germline CDR1 reads DFQATT; CDR2 reads SNEGSKA (reference sequence). Trimming pared 5 bases from V and 4 bases from J, leaving 11 bases between. This CDR3 region has 12 residues. As DNA, the CDR3 is TGCAGTGCTGACGACGGCCTCTATGGCTACACCTTC. Translating it yields CSADDGLYGYTF.